This T cell receptor beta chain came from a study of blood T cell repertoires in COVID-19. Background on the study: Whether acute or convalescent, the COVID-19 samples came from the United States, Italy and Spain.

Germline V gene data show CDR1 as MGHRA and CDR2 as YSYEKL. The CDR3 has 15 amino acids. Germline trimming cut 4 bases from V and 8 bases from J; bases unmatched to any gene: 8. Methods used by the authors: Using reference gene primer amplification, nucleated cell counts were estimated. TCRdb keeps only in-frame clones here, not all; method: immunoSEQ multiplex PCR. D and trimming were read from the DNA, whereas the V and J calls and clone size are those reported in that table. The table includes more than 75,000 clones, roughly 84% detected once. This clone turned up a few times. This sequence originates from a man between 60 and 70 years old with acute or convalescent COVID-19. Sample: peripheral blood. This chain uses TRBV4-1 with TRBJ2-1; TRBD2 aligns across 10 bases. The CDR3 protein is CASSLQRGGIYEQFF. The CDR3 nucleotides are TGCGCCAGCAGCCTACAGCGGGGGGGTATCTATGAGCAGTTCTTC.